This TCR beta chain originates from a study of blood T cell repertoires in COVID-19. The table came from immunoSEQ multiplex PCR; TCRdb's copy has only in-frame clones and leaves some out. The sample lists around 160,000 clones, about 82% occurring once. The CDR3 consists of 13 residues. Germline assignment: CDR1 MGHDK and CDR2 SYGVNS. Trimming stripped 9 bases from V and 1 base from J, with 12 bases between. Sequencing used peripheral blood. The sequence came from a woman in her forties with active or convalescent COVID-19. This chain links TRBV25-1 with TRBJ1-1; D may be TRBD1 (6 bases). CDR3 sequence reads: CASELDRNTEAFF. CDR3 DNA sequence: TGTGCCAGTGAATTGGACAGGAACACTGAAGCTTTCTTT.